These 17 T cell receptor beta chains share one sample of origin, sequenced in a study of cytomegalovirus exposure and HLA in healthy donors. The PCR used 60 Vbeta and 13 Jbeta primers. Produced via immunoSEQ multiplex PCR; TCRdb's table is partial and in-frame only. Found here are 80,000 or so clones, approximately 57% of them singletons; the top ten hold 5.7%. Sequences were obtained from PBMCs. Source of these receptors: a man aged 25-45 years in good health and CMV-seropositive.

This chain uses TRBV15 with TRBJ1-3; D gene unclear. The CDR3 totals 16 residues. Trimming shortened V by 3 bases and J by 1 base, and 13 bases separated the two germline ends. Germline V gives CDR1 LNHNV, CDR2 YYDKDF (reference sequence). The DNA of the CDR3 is TGTGCCACCAGCAGGGACTCCCTGGGGTCTGGAAACACCATATATTTT. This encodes CATSRDSLGSGNTIYF.

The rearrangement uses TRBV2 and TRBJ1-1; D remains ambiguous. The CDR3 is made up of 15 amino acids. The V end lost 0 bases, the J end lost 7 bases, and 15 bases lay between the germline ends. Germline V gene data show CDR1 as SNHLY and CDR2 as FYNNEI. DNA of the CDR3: TGTGCCAGCAGTGAAGCGGCGTTATCGGGAAGTGAAGCTTTCTTT. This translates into CASSEAALSGSEAFF.

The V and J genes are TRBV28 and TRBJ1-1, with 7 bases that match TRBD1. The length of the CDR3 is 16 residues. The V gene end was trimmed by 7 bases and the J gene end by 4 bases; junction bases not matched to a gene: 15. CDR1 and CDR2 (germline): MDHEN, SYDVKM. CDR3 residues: CASTGPATTGVTEAFF. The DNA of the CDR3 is TGTGCCAGCACCGGACCGGCGACAACAGGGGTCACTGAAGCTTTCTTT. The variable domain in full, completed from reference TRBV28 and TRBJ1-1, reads DVKVTQSSRYLVKRTGEKVFLECVQDMDHENMFWYRQDPGLGLRLIYFSYDVKMKEKGDIPEGYSVSREKKERFSLILESASTNQTSMYLCASTGPATTGVTEAFFGQGTRLTVV.

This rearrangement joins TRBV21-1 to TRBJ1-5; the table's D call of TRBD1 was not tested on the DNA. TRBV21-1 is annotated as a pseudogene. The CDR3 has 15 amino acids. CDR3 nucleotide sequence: TGTGCCAGCAGCACCTGGCCCGTACACAATCAGCCCCAGCATTTT. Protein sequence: CASSTWPVHNQPQHF.

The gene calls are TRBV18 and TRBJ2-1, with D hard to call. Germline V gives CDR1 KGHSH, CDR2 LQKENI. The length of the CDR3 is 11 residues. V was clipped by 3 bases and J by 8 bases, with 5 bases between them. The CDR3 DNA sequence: TGTGCCAGCTCACCGAGTGATGAGCAGTTCTTC. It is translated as CASSPSDEQFF.

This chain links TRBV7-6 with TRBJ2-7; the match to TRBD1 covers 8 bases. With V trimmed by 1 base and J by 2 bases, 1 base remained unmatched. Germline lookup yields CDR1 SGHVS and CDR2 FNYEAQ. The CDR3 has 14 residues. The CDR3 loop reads CASSLGDRPYEQYF. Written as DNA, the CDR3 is TGTGCCAGCAGCTTAGGGGACAGGCCCTACGAGCAGTACTTC.

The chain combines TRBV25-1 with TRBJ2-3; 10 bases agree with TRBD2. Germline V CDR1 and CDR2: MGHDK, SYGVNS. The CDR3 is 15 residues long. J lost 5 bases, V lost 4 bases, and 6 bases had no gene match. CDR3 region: CASSVSGGPRDTQYF. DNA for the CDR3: TGTGCCAGCAGTGTTAGCGGGGGGCCGAGAGATACGCAGTATTTT. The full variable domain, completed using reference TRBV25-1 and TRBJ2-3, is EADIYQTPRYLVIGTGKKITLECSQTMGHDKMYWYQQDPGMELHLIHYSYGVNSTEKGDLSSESTVSRIRTEHFPLTLESARPSHTSQYLCASSVSGGPRDTQYFGPGTRLTVL.

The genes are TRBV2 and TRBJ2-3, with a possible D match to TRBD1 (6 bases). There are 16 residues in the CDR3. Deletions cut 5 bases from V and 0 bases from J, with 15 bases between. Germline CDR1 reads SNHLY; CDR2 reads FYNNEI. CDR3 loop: CASSFDRSTSTDTQYF. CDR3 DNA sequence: TGTGCCAGCAGTTTCGACAGGAGCACTAGCACAGATACGCAGTATTTT. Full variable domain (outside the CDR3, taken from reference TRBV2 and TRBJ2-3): EPEVTQTPSHQVTQMGQEVILRCVPISNHLYFYWYRQILGQKVEFLVSFYNNEISEKSEIFDDQFSVERPDGSNFTLKIRSTKLEDSAMYFCASSFDRSTSTDTQYFGPGTRLTVL.

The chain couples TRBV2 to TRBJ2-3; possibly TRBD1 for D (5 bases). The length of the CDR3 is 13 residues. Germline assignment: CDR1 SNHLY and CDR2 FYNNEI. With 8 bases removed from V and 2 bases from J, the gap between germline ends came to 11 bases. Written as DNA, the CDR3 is TGTGCCAGCTTCCAGGGTCCCACAGATACGCAGTATTTT. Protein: CASFQGPTDTQYF.

The CDR3 DNA sequence: TGTGCCAGCAGCTTAATAAGCACAGATACGCAGTATTTT. Translation gives CASSLISTDTQYF. The chain joins TRBV7-3 to TRBJ2-3, with D uncertain. The CDR3 consists of 13 residues. V was shortened by 1 base and J by 0 bases, with 2 bases between the two germline ends. Germline V gene data show CDR1 as SGHTA and CDR2 as FQGTGA.

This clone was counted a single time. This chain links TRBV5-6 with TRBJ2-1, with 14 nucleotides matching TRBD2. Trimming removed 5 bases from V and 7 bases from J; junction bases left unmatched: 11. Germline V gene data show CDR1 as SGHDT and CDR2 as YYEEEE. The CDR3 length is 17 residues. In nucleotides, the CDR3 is TGTGCCAGCAGTCTGGGACTAGCGGGAGAGGGTTGGAATGAGCAGTTCTTC. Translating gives CASSLGLAGEGWNEQFF. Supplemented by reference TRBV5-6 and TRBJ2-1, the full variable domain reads DAGVTQSPTHLIKTRGQQVTLRCSPKSGHDTVSWYQQALGQGPQFIFQYYEEEERQRGNFPDRFSGHQFPNYSSELNVNALLLGDSALYLCASSLGLAGEGWNEQFFGPGTRLTVL.

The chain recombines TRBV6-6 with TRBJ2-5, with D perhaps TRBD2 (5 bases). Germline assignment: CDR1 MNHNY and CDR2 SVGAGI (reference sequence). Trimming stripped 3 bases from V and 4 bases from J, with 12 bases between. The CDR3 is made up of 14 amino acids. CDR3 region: CASSYGSEGETQYF. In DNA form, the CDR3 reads TGTGCCAGCAGTTATGGCTCTGAGGGAGAGACCCAGTACTTC.

CDR3 region: CASSTDPGDINSPLHF. The CDR3 DNA sequence: TGCGCCAGCAGCACTGATCCAGGTGATATTAATTCACCCCTCCACTTT. V and J are TRBV5-1 and TRBJ1-6; D unresolved. This CDR3 has 16 amino acids. The germline CDR1 and CDR2 sequences are SGHRS and YFSETQ. V was cut by 4 bases and J by 6 bases, with 17 bases left in between. Full variable domain (remainder filled in from reference TRBV5-1 and TRBJ1-6): KAGVTQTPRYLIKTRGQQVTLSCSPISGHRSVSWYQQTPGQGLQFLFEYFSETQRNKGNFPGRFSGRQFSNSRSEMNVSTLELGDSALYLCASSTDPGDINSPLHFGNGTRLTVT.

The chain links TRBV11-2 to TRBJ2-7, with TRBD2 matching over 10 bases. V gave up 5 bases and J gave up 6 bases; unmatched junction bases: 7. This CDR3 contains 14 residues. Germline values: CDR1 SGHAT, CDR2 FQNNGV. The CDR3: CASSTSGIVVEQYF. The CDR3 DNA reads TGTGCCAGCAGCACTAGCGGGATTGTCGTCGAGCAGTACTTC.

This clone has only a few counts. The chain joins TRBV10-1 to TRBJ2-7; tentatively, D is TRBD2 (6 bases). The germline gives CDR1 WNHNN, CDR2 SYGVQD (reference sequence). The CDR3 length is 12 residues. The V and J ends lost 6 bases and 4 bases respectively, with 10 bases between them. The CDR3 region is CASSNGRYEQYF. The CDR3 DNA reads TGCGCCAGCAGCAATGGGAGGTACGAGCAGTACTTC.

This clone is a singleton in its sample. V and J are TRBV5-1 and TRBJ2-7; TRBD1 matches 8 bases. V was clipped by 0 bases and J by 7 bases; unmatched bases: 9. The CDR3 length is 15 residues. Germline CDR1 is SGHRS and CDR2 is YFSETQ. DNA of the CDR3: TGCGCCAGCAGCTTGGCTCAGGGGGCTTTGTATGAGCAGTACTTC. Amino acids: CASSLAQGALYEQYF. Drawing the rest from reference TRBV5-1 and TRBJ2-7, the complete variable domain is KAGVTQTPRYLIKTRGQQVTLSCSPISGHRSVSWYQQTPGQGLQFLFEYFSETQRNKGNFPGRFSGRQFSNSRSEMNVSTLELGDSALYLCASSLAQGALYEQYFGPGTRLTVT.

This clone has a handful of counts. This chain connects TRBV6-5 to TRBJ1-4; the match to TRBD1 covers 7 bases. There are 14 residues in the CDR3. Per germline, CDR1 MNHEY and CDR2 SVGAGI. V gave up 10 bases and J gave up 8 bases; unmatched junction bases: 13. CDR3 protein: CATRRQGGDEKLFF. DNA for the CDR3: TGTGCCACCAGAAGACAGGGAGGAGACGAAAAACTGTTTTTT.